A selection of T cell receptor beta chains follows, all from one sample in a study of T cells after yellow fever vaccination. In TCRdb, the 5' RACE reads were re-called with MiXCR into one record per CDR3 protein. The top ten clones hold around 19% of a sample with more than 200,000 distinct CDR3 sequences, more than 3.5% of them seen once. The specimen was PBMCs, collected 15 days after the yellow fever booster vaccination. These receptors came from a man between 18 and 29 years old who received the YFV17D yellow fever vaccine. CDR3s include the opening cysteine and the closing phenylalanine or tryptophan. D genes are given only for firm matches. Expanded clones are given a class, and other clones once, few, many or no size at all.

>NA|NA|TRBJ2-1|TRBV24-1
CATSDAGQRDYNEQFF
TGTGCCACCAGTGATGCGGGACAGCGGGATTACAATGAGCAGTTCTTC
>many|NA|TRBJ1-2|TRBV3-1
CASSQGPAPYYGYTF
TGTGCCAGCAGCCAAGGTCCAGCCCCCTACTATGGCTACACCTTC
>many|TRBD1|TRBJ1-1|TRBV11-2
CASSPTMDRGNTEAFF
TGTGCCAGCAGCCCCACGATGGACAGGGGGAACACTGAAGCTTTCTTT
>many|NA|TRBJ2-3|TRBV10-3
CAISEVYAFLGIGTQYF
TGTGCCATCAGTGAGGTCTACGCCTTTCTGGGTATCGGTACGCAGTATTTT
>few|NA|TRBJ2-5|TRBV3-1
CASSQRRGRETQYF
TGTGCCAGCAGCCAGAGGAGGGGGCGAGAGACCCAGTACTTC
>many|NA|TRBJ1-1|TRBV18
CASSPIDTEAFF
TGTGCCAGCTCACCTATTGACACTGAAGCTTTCTTT
>many|TRBD1|TRBJ1-2|TRBV29-1
CSVVDTKGAIDGYTF
TGCAGCGTTGTGGATACCAAGGGGGCAATAGATGGCTACACCTTC
>many|TRBD2|TRBJ2-5|TRBV12-3/TRBV12-4
CASSFPLAGAEETQYF
TGTGCCAGCAGTTTCCCACTAGCGGGGGCTGAGGAGACCCAGTACTTC
>many|NA|TRBJ2-6|TRBV7-2
CASSLAVQLSGANVLTF
TGTGCCAGCAGCTTAGCAGTCCAGCTCTCTGGGGCCAACGTCCTGACTTTC
>many|NA|TRBJ2-1|TRBV5-1
CASSRKEPAYNEQFF
TGCGCCAGCAGCCGAAAGGAGCCTGCCTACAATGAGCAGTTCTTC
>NA|NA|TRBJ2-5|TRBV6-6
CASSYSFPQYF
TGTGCCAGCAGTTACTCGTTCCCCCAGTACTTC
>many|TRBD2|TRBJ2-5|TRBV7-2
CASSLTSGQETQYF
TGTGCCAGCAGCTTAACTAGCGGCCAAGAGACCCAGTACTTC
>many|NA|TRBJ1-3|TRBV6-5
CASSYRTGTGNTIYF
TGTGCCAGCAGTTACCGAACAGGGACTGGAAACACCATATATTTT
>NA|NA|TRBJ2-3|TRBV9
CASSPLGRDGTDTQYF
TGTGCCAGCAGCCCCTTGGGCAGGGATGGCACAGATACGCAGTATTTT
>many|NA|TRBJ2-1|TRBV10-3
CAISEPESQGYKQFF
TGTGCCATCAGTGAGCCGGAGTCCCAGGGGTATAAGCAGTTCTTC
>many|NA|TRBJ2-5|TRBV20-1
CRASRAGEETQYF
TGCAGAGCCTCCCGAGCGGGCGAAGAGACCCAGTACTTC
>many|TRBD2|TRBJ2-2|TRBV5-1
CASSFLADFNTGELFF
TGCGCCAGCAGCTTCCTAGCGGACTTCAACACCGGGGAGCTGTTTTTT
>many|TRBD1|TRBJ2-7|TRBV20-1
CSAPPGQGNEQYF
TGCAGTGCCCCTCCAGGACAGGGAAACGAGCAGTACTTC
>many|NA|TRBJ1-1|TRBV7-2
CASSLGDARRPWQSAAFF
TGTGCCAGCAGCTTAGGGGACGCTCGGAGGCCCTGGCAATCGGCCGCTTTCTTT
>NA|TRBD2|TRBJ2-1|TRBV5-4
CASSQLAGGRNEQFF
TGTGCCAGCAGCCAACTAGCGGGGGGGCGGAATGAGCAGTTCTTC
>many|TRBD1|TRBJ1-6|TRBV9
CASSVEGQATPLHF
TGTGCCAGCAGCGTAGAAGGACAGGCGACACCCCTCCACTTT
>many|NA|TRBJ1-5|TRBV7-9
CASSPIGPPQPQHF
TGTGCCAGCAGCCCCATTGGGCCCCCGCAGCCCCAGCATTTT
>many|NA|TRBJ1-5|TRBV4-1
CASSQSPDSSNQPQHF
TGCGCCAGCAGCCAATCCCCGGACAGTAGCAATCAGCCCCAGCATTTT
>many|NA|TRBJ1-1|TRBV6-2/TRBV6-3
CASSLTYTEAFF
TGTGCCAGCAGTTTGACTTACACTGAAGCTTTCTTT
>many|TRBD2|TRBJ2-2|TRBV3-1
CASSSRAGGPSGELFF
TGTGCCAGCAGTTCTCGAGCGGGGGGGCCATCCGGGGAGCTGTTTTTT
>many|NA|TRBJ2-2|TRBV6-5
CASSYIPTGELFF
TGTGCCAGCAGTTACATCCCCACCGGGGAGCTGTTTTTT
>many|NA|TRBJ2-7|TRBV5-1
CASSLVGGDREQYF
TGCGCCAGCAGCTTGGTTGGCGGGGACCGCGAGCAGTACTTC
>many|TRBD2|TRBJ2-3|TRBV5-1
CASSFLPTTSGGTDTQYF
TGCGCCAGCAGCTTCCTTCCTACGACTAGCGGGGGGACAGATACGCAGTATTTT
>many|NA|TRBJ1-6|TRBV12-3/TRBV12-4
CASSIGGYNSPLHF
TGTGCCAGCAGCATAGGGGGGTATAATTCACCCCTCCACTTT
>many|NA|TRBJ1-5|TRBV7-9
CASSLEQGDQPQHF
TGTGCCAGCAGCTTAGAACAGGGTGATCAGCCCCAGCATTTT
>many|NA|TRBJ2-7|TRBV4-1
CASSQVLGRSSYEQYF
TGCGCCAGCAGCCAAGTCCTCGGGCGGAGCTCCTACGAGCAGTACTTC
>NA|NA|TRBJ1-1|TRBV4-2
CASSQEAGANTEAFF
TGTGCCAGCAGCCAAGAGGCGGGGGCGAACACTGAAGCTTTCTTT
>many|NA|TRBJ2-1|TRBV5-1
CASSSGRQTKYNEQFF
TGCGCCAGCAGCTCCGGTCGACAGACCAAATACAATGAGCAGTTCTTC
>many|NA|TRBJ1-1|TRBV27
CASTRRVNTEAFF
TGTGCCAGCACCCGACGGGTGAACACTGAAGCTTTCTTT
>many|TRBD1|TRBJ2-7|TRBV13
CASSSLGQGSIEQYF
TGTGCCAGCAGCTCCCTTGGACAGGGGTCGATCGAGCAGTACTTC
>many|NA|TRBJ2-1|TRBV24-1
CATSERGAYNEQFF
TGTGCCACCAGTGAGCGGGGAGCCTACAATGAGCAGTTCTTC
>many|TRBD1|TRBJ1-2|TRBV4-3
CASSLDRTYGYTF
TGCGCCAGCAGCCTGGACAGGACCTATGGCTACACCTTC